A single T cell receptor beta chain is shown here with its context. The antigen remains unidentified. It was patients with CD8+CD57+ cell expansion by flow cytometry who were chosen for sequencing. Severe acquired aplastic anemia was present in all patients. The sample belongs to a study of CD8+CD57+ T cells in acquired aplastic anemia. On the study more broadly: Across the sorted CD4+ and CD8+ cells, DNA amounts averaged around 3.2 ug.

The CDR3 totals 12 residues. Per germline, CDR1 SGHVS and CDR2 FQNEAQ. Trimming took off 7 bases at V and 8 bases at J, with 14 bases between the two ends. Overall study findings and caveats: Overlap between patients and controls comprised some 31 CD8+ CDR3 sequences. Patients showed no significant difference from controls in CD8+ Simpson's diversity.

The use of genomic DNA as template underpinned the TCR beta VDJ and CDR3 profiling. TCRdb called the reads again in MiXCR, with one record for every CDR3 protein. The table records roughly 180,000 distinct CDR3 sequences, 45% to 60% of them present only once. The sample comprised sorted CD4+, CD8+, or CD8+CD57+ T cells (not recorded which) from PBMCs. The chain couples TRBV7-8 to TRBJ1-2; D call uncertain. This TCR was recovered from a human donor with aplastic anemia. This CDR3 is CASTLDPRGYTF. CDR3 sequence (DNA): TGTGCCAGCACCCTAGACCCACGAGGCTACACCTTC.